This entry concerns a single T cell receptor beta chain. CDR3 length: 14 residues. With V trimmed by 6 bases and J by 7 bases, 5 bases remained unmatched. CDR1 and CDR2 (germline): SGHVS, FNYEAQ. The record originates from a study of long-term antiretroviral therapy in people with HIV. With survey level as its setting, the immunoSEQ assay was v3.0. Clones were sequenced by immunoSEQ multiplex PCR, and TCRdb holds only the in-frame ones, with some missing. Here the sample spans over 40,000 clones, about 94% being singletons. The source is a man younger than 40 with HIV. This chain uses TRBV7-6 with TRBJ2-5, with 13 bases fitting TRBD2. Here the sequenced sample was unsorted PBMCs, taken almost 9.5 years after starting antiretroviral therapy. CDR3 bases: TGTGCCAGCAGACTAGCGGGGGGGCCAGGGACCCAGTACTTC. Protein product: CASRLAGGPGTQYF.